A selection of T cell receptor beta chains follows, all from one sample in a study of healthy donors' naive CD4 and CD8 T cells. One entry per CDR3 protein, called by TCRdb with MiXCR from the reads. Of about 200,000 distinct CDR3 sequences in the sample, 65% to 75% were seen once. Sequencing was carried out using naive CD4+ and CD8+ T cells sorted from blood, pooled from several donors. The receptors stem from a pool of human donors in good health; the sample pools cells from several healthy donors. Each CDR3 is given with its conserved first and last residue. A D gene is named only where the DNA matches it firmly. Expanded clones get a size class; other rows say once, few or many, or leave the size out.

-	TRBV7-9	-	TRBJ2-6	CASSLNPTGASGANVLTF	TGTGCCAGCAGCTTAAACCCGACAGGTGCCTCTGGGGCCAACGTCCTGACTTTC
-	TRBV10-3	-	TRBJ2-1	CAISEFAGASYNEQFF	TGTGCCATCAGTGAGTTCGCGGGGGCGTCCTACAATGAGCAGTTCTTC
-	TRBV7-6	TRBD2	TRBJ2-5	CTSSRTLAGEETQYF	TGTACCAGCAGCCGCACACTAGCGGGAGAAGAGACCCAGTACTTC
-	TRBV29-1	TRBD1	TRBJ2-6	CSVEEGDRGISGANVLTF	TGCAGCGTTGAAGAGGGTGACAGGGGAATCTCTGGGGCCAACGTCCTGACTTTC
-	TRBV29-1	-	TRBJ1-2	CSVEDRSGYTF	TGCAGCGTTGAAGATAGGTCCGGCTACACCTTC
-	TRBV19	-	TRBJ2-7	CASSPNWERYEQYF	TGTGCCAGTAGTCCTAACTGGGAGCGGTACGAGCAGTACTTC
-	TRBV12-3/TRBV12-4	-	TRBJ2-3	CASSLTEITDTQYF	TGCGCCAGCAGCCTAACCGAGATCACAGATACGCAGTATTTT
-	TRBV27	-	TRBJ2-3	CASSLVGRIGRYTDTQYF	TGTGCCAGCAGTTTGGTGGGTCGAATAGGACGCTACACAGATACGCAGTATTTT
-	TRBV29-1	-	TRBJ1-1	CSSKEGQNTEAFF	TGCAGCTCCAAAGAGGGACAGAACACTGAAGCTTTCTTT
-	TRBV15	-	TRBJ2-7	CATSRDTGIYEQYF	TGTGCCACCAGCAGAGATACAGGGATCTACGAGCAGTACTTC
-	TRBV14	-	TRBJ2-2	CASSQDPGGIGELFF	TGTGCCAGCAGCCAAGATCCTGGGGGGATCGGGGAGCTGTTTTTT
-	TRBV29-1	-	TRBJ1-5	CSVRWGDQPQHF	TGCAGCGTCCGTTGGGGCGATCAGCCCCAGCATTTT
-	TRBV6-5	TRBD2	TRBJ2-4	CASSYSPSGVSSIQYF	TGTGCCAGCAGTTACTCTCCTAGCGGGGTATCGAGCATTCAGTACTTC
-	TRBV24-1	-	TRBJ1-2	CATSDPATGQAKNYGYTF	TGTGCCACCAGTGACCCTGCGACAGGCCAGGCCAAAAACTATGGCTACACCTTC
few	TRBV19	TRBD1	TRBJ1-5	CASREDRDSNQPQHF	TGTGCCAGTAGGGAAGACAGGGATAGCAATCAGCCCCAGCATTTT
-	TRBV12-3/TRBV12-4	-	TRBJ1-2	CASSGSMGIYGYTF	TGTGCCAGCAGTGGGAGTATGGGAATCTATGGCTACACCTTC
-	TRBV20-1	-	TRBJ1-1	CSAVGPERTEAFF	TGCAGTGCAGTGGGGCCGGAGAGGACTGAAGCTTTCTTT
-	TRBV29-1	-	TRBJ2-1	CSVDGRAEQFF	TGCAGCGTTGACGGGCGGGCTGAGCAGTTCTTC
many	TRBV29-1	TRBD1	TRBJ1-1	CSVRTGLRAEAFF	TGCAGCGTCCGGACAGGGCTCAGGGCTGAAGCTTTCTTT
once	TRBV6-5	-	TRBJ2-7	CASSRTSYEQYF	TGTGCCAGCAGCCGAACTAGTTACGAGCAGTACTTC